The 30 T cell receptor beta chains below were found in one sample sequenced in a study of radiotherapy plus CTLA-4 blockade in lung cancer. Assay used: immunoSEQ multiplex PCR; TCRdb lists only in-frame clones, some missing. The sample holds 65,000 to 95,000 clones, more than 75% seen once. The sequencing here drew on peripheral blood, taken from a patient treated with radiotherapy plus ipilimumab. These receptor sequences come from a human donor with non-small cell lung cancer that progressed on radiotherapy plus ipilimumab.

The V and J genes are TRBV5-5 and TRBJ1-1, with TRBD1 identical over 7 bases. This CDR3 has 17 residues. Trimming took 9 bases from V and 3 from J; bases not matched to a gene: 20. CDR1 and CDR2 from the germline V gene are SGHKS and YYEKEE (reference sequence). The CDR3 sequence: CATSRYRGVLGYTEAFF. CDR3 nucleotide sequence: TGTGCCACCTCCCGCTACAGGGGAGTTCTGGGGTACACTGAAGCTTTCTTT. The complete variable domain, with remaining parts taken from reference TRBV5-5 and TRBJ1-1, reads DAGVTQSPTHLIKTRGQQVTLRCSPISGHKSVSWYQQVLGQGPQFIFQYYEKEERGRGNFPDRFSARQFPNYSSELNVNALLLGDSALYLCATSRYRGVLGYTEAFFGQGTRLTVV.

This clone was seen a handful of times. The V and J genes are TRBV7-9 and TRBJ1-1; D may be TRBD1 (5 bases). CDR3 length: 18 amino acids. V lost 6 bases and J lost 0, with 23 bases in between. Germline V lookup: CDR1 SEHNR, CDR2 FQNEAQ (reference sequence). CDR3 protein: CASSEGVAVAFMNTEAFF. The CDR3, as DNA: TGTGCCAGCAGTGAAGGGGTGGCCGTAGCATTCATGAACACTGAAGCTTTCTTT.

CDR3 region: CASSLEGSYEQYV. Here the CDR3 DNA reads TGTGCCAGCAGCTTAGAAGGCTCCTACGAGCAGTACGTC. The chain recombines TRBV11-2 with TRBJ2-7; no clear D gene. V was clipped by 0 bases and J by 0 bases, with 3 bases between them. The V gene's germline CDR1 is SGHAT and CDR2 FQNNGV. The CDR3 runs 13 residues.

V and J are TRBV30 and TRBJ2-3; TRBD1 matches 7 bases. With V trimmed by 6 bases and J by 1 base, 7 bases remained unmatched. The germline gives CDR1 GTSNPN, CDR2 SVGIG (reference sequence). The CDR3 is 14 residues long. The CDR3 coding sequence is TGTGCCTGCCGACAGGGTCTGGGCACAGATACGCAGTATTTT. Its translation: CACRQGLGTDTQYF.

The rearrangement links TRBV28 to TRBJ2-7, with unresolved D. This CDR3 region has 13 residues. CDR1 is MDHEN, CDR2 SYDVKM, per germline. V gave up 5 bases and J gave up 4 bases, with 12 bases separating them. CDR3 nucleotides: TGTGCCAGCAGTACCCCGTTGGTTTACGAGCAGTACTTC. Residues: CASSTPLVYEQYF.

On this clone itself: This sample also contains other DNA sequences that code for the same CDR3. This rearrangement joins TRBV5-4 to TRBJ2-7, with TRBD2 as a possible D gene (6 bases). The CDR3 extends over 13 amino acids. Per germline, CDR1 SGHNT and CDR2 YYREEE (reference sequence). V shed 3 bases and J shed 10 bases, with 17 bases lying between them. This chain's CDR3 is CASSSTSSSVQYF. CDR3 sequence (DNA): TGTGCCAGCAGCTCGACTAGTTCTTCGGTTCAGTACTTC.

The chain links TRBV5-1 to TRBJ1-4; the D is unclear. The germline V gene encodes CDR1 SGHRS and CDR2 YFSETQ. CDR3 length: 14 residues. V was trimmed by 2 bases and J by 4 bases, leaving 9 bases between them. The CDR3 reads CASSFGRINEKLFF. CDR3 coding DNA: TGCGCCAGCAGCTTCGGACGGATTAATGAAAAACTGTTTTTT.

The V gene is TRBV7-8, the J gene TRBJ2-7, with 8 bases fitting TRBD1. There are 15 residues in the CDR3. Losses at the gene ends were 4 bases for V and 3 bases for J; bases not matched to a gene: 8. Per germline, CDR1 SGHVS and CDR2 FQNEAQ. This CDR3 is CASSSWTGKIYEQYF. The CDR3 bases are TGTGCCAGCAGCTCTTGGACAGGGAAGATCTACGAGCAGTACTTC.

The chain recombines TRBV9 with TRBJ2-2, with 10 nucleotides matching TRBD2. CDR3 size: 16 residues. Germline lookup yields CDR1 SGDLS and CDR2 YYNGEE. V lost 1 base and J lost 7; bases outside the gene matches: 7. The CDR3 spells CASSVLASGSLGELFF. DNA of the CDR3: TGTGCCAGCAGCGTACTCGCTAGCGGGAGTCTCGGGGAGCTGTTTTTT. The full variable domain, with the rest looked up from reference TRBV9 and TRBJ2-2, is DSGVTQTPKHLITATGQRVTLRCSPRSGDLSVYWYQQSLDQGLQFLIQYYNGEERAKGNILERFSAQQFPDLHSELNLSSLELGDSALYFCASSVLASGSLGELFFGEGSRLTVL.

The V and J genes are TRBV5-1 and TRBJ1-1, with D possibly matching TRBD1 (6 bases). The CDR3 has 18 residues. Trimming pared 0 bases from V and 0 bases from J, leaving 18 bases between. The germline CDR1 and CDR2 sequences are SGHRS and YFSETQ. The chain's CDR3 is CASSLGQVGTGMNTEAFF. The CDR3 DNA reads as TGCGCCAGCAGCTTGGGACAGGTAGGAACCGGAATGAACACTGAAGCTTTCTTT.

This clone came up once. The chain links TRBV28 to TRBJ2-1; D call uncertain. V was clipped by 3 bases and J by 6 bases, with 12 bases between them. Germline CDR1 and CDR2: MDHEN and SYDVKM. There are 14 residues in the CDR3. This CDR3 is CASSFLRSPNEQFF. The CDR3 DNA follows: TGTGCCAGCAGTTTCCTGAGGTCACCCAATGAGCAGTTCTTC.

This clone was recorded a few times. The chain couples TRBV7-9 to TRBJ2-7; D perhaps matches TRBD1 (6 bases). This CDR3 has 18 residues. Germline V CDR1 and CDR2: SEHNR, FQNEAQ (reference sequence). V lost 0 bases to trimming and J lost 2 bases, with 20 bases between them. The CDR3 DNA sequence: TGTGCCAGCAGCTTAGCAGGGGGTTGGGGAAAACTCGCCTACGAGCAGTACTTC. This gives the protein CASSLAGGWGKLAYEQYF.

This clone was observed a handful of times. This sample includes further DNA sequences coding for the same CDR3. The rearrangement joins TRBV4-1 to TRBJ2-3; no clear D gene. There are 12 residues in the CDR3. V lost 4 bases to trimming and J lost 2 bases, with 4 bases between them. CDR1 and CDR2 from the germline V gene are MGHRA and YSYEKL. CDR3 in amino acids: CASSPPTDTQYF. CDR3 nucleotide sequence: TGCGCCAGCAGCCCCCCCACAGATACGCAGTATTTT.

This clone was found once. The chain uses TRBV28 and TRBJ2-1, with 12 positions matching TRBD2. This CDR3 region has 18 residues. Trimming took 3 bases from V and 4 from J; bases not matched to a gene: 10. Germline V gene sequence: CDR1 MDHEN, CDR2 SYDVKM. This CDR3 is CASSFLASGRAGYNEQFF. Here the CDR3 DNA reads TGTGCCAGCAGTTTCCTAGCTAGCGGGAGGGCCGGGTACAATGAGCAGTTCTTC.

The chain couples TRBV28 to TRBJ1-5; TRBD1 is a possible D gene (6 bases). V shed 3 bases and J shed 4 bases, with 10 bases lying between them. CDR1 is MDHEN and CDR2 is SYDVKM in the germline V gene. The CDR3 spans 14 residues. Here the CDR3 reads CASSFPQGNQPQHF. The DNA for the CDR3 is TGTGCCAGCAGTTTCCCCCAGGGGAATCAGCCCCAGCATTTT.

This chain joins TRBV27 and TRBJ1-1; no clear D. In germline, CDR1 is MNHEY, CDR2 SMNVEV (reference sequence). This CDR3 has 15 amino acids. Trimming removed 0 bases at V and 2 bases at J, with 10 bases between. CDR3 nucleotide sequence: TGTGCCAGCAGTTTATCCCCAACTCTTAACACTGAAGCTTTCTTT. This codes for CASSLSPTLNTEAFF.

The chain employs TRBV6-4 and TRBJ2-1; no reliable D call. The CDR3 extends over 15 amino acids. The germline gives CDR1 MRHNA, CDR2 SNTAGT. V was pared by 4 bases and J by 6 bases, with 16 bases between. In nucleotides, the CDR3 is TGTGCCAGCAGTGTCTCGAGAGATTCTGGCAATGAGCAGTTCTTC. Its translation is CASSVSRDSGNEQFF.

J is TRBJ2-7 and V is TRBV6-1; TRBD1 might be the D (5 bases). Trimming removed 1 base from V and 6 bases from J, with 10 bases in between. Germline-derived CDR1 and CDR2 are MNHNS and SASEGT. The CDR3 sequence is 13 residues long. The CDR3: CASSEDRLSEQYF. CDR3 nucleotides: TGTGCCAGCAGTGAAGACAGGTTGAGCGAGCAGTACTTC.

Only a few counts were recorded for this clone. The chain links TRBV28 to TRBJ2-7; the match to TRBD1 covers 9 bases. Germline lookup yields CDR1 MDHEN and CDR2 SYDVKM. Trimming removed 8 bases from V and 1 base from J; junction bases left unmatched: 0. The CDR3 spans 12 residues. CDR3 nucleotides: TGTGCCAGCGGGACAGGGTCCTACGAGCAGTACTTC. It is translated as CASGTGSYEQYF.

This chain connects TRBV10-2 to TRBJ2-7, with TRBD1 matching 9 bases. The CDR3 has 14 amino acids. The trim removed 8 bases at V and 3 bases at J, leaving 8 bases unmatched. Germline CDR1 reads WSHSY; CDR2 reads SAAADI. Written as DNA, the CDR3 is TGCGCCAGCTGGGACAGGGCCTTAGTCTACGAGCAGTACGTC. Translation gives CASWDRALVYEQYV.

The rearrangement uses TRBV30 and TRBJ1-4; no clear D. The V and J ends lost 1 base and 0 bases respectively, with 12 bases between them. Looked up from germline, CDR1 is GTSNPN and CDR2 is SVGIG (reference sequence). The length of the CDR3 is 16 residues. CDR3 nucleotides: TGTGCCTGGAGTGCCCCTTCCGGGGCAACTAATGAAAAACTGTTTTTT. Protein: CAWSAPSGATNEKLFF.

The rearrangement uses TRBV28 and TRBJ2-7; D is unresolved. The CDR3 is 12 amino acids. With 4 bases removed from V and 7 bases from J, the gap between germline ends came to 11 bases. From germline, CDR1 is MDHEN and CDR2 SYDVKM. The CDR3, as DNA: TGTGCCAGCAGTTCCACCGCTAGGGAGCAGTACTTC. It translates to CASSSTAREQYF.

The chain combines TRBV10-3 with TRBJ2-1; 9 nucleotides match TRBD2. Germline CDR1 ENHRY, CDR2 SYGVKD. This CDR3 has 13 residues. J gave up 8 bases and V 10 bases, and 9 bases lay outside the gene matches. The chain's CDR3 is CATGLAGIDEQFF. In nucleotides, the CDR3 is TGTGCCACCGGCCTAGCGGGAATCGATGAGCAGTTCTTC.

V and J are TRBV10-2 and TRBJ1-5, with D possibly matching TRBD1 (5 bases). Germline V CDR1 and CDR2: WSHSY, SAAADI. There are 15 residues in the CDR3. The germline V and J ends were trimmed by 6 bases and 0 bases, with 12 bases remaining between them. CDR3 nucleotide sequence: TGCGCCAGCAGACGGGACGGAAATAGCAATCAGCCCCAGCATTTT. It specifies CASRRDGNSNQPQHF.

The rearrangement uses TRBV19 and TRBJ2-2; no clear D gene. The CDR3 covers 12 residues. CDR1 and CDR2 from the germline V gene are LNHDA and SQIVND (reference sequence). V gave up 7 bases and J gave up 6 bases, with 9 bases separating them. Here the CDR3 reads CASNYPSGELFF. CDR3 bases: TGTGCCAGTAACTATCCGTCCGGGGAGCTGTTTTTT.

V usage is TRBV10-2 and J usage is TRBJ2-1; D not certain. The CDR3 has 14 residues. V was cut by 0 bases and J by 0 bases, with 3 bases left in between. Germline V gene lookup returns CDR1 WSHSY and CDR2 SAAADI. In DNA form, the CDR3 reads TGCGCCAGCAGTGAGTCGTCCTCCTACAATGAGCAGTTCTTC. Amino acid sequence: CASSESSSYNEQFF.

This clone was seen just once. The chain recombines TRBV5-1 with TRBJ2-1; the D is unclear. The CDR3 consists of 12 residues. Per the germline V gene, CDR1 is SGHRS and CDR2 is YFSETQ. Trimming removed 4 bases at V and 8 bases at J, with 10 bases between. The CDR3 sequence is CASSPMNDEQFF. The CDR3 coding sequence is TGCGCCAGCAGCCCAATGAACGATGAGCAGTTCTTC.

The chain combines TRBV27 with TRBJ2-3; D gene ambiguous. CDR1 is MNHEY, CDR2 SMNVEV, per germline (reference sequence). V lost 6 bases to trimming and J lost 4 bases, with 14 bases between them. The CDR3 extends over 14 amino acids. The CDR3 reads CASSLIPGSDTQYF. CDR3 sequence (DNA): TGTGCCAGCAGCCTGATACCCGGGTCAGATACGCAGTATTTT.

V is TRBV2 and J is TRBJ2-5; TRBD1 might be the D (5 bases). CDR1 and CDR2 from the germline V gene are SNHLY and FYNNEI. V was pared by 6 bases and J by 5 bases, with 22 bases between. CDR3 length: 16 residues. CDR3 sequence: CASRHNTLGARETQYF. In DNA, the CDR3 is TGTGCCAGCAGGCACAACACCCTAGGGGCCAGGGAGACCCAGTACTTC.

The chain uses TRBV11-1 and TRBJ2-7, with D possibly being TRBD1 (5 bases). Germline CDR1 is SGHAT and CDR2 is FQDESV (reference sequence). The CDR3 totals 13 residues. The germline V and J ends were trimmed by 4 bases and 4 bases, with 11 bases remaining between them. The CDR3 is CASSSPPGYEQYF. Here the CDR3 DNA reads TGTGCCAGCAGCTCACCTCCAGGGTACGAGCAGTACTTC.